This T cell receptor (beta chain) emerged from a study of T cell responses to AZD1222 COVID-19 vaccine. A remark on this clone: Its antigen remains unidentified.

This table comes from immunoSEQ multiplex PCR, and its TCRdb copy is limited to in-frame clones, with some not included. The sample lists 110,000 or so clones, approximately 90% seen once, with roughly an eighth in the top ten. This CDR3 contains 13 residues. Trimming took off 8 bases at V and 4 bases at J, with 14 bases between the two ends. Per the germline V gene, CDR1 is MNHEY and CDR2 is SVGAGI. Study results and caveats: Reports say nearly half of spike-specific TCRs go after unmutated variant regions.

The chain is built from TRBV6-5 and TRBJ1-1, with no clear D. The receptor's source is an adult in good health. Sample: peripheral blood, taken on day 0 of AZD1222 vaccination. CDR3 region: CASQNWAITEAFF. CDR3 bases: TGTGCCAGCCAGAACTGGGCGATCACTGAAGCTTTCTTT.